A selection of T cell receptor beta chains follows, all from one sample in a study of T cells expressing NK-cell markers. TCRdb reprocessed the 5' RACE reads; each CDR3 protein has one entry and no DNA is given. The record lists more than 400,000 distinct CDR3 sequences, of which the ten most abundant hold 6% to 8%. Input material: blood T cells: a sorted CD56 or NKG2C T cell subset, CD4+ or CD8+ T cells, or bulk PBMC T cells (not recorded which). These receptors were collected from a woman between 18 and 70 years old in good health. Each CDR3 is given with its conserved first and last residue.

v_gene	j_gene	CDR3aa
TRBV5-4	TRBJ2-1	CASSAHPAGTSGGDEQFF
TRBV20-1	TRBJ2-1	CSASLGLAKSEQFF
TRBV21-1	TRBJ2-2	CASSMKDRAENTGELFF
TRBV12-3/TRBV12-4	TRBJ2-3	CASSPRAGGRFADTQYF
TRBV6-1	TRBJ2-2	CASRGTFPQELFF
TRBV15	TRBJ1-5	CATSRGDSYQPQHF
TRBV28	TRBJ1-6	CASSFDSVLNSPLHF
TRBV11-2	TRBJ1-5	CASSREIQPQHF
TRBV12-3/TRBV12-4	TRBJ2-1	CASTPSGSTYNEQFF
TRBV15	TRBJ1-3	CATSTKDRVVANTIYF
TRBV14	TRBJ1-2	CASSQVAAYGYTF
TRBV21-1	TRBJ2-7	CASSRTGTYEQYF
TRBV19	TRBJ2-2	CASREGPRGASAELFF
TRBV29-1	TRBJ1-1	CSVVSDNTEAFF
TRBV19	TRBJ2-1	CASTPRGGGYNEQFF
TRBV2	TRBJ2-3	CASMGGAETDTQYF
TRBV7-9	TRBJ1-2	CASSPDGHPNYGYTF
TRBV11-2	TRBJ2-5	CASSLGLAGGNQETQYF
TRBV9	TRBJ1-2	CASSSTGGYGYTF
TRBV12-3/TRBV12-4	TRBJ1-6	CASRPLGSYNSPLHF
TRBV6-2/TRBV6-3	TRBJ1-2	CASRHRDGYGYTF
TRBV6-2/TRBV6-3	TRBJ2-1	CASSYGTSGGPRYNEQFF
TRBV7-8	TRBJ2-7	CASREGLAPKQYF
TRBV20-1	TRBJ1-3	CSTRTGHGNTIYF
TRBV5-3	TRBJ2-2	CASNATPGRKGPGELFF
TRBV28	TRBJ2-7	CASSLPSLGSYEQYF
TRBV29-1	TRBJ1-1	CSVDQLNTEAFF
TRBV28	TRBJ1-5	CASATDKKTPNQPQHF
TRBV29-1	TRBJ2-7	CSVGQQTYEQYF
TRBV20-1	TRBJ2-5	CSARDFAGTLQETQYF
TRBV6-5	TRBJ2-5	CASSYSSQYQETQYF
TRBV29-1	TRBJ1-5	CSARTGVGSNQPQHF
TRBV20-1	TRBJ2-7	CSASPGTDFSEQYF
TRBV7-8	TRBJ1-4	CASSLGGGEKLFF
TRBV4-3	TRBJ2-1	CASSQGRQGYNEQFF
TRBV4-3	TRBJ2-1	CASSHEGNYNEQFF
TRBV7-2	TRBJ1-6	CASSPGAGGNSPLHF
TRBV12-3/TRBV12-4	TRBJ2-1	CASSFRLAGGNEQFF
TRBV15	TRBJ1-1	CATGGGLNTEAFF
TRBV11-2	TRBJ2-2	CASSSGSLTGELFF
TRBV20-1	TRBJ2-5	CSALDREETQYF
TRBV16	TRBJ2-2	CASSQFLSLAGTGELFF
TRBV20-1	TRBJ2-7	CSAVRQGRDGEQYF
TRBV7-9	TRBJ2-5	CASRRTTGETQYF
TRBV10-3	TRBJ2-1	CAISALTPGQGAGEQFF
TRBV4-3	TRBJ2-7	CASSQDREEGYEQYF
TRBV11-1	TRBJ2-1	CASSLDIRQFF
TRBV12-3/TRBV12-4	TRBJ2-3	CASSLTAGIADTQYF
TRBV9	TRBJ1-1	CASSVLGGNTEAFF
TRBV12-3/TRBV12-4	TRBJ1-6	CASSLSGPHSPLHF
TRBV29-1	TRBJ2-3	CSGGQGATDTQYF
TRBV7-6	TRBJ2-3	CASSRAGLSTDTQYF
TRBV7-8	TRBJ2-2	CASSPVYTVELFF
TRBV28	TRBJ2-1	CAVPGVSSNEQFF
TRBV24-1	TRBJ2-5	CATSDPSGTGSETQYF
TRBV7-8	TRBJ1-5	CASSLGGGGSNQPQHF
TRBV16	TRBJ1-4	CASSQSGVRRTEKLFF
TRBV20-1	TRBJ2-6	CSAVGQGSSGANVLTF
TRBV6-2/TRBV6-3	TRBJ1-5	CASSYSIMPGASNQPQHF
TRBV7-2	TRBJ2-1	CASSSGPSQQFF